The next 26 T cell receptor beta chains were all read from a single sample in a study of T cell repertoires in cytomegalovirus infection. Via MiXCR, TCRdb re-called the reads, giving one row per CDR3 protein. The sample carries tens of thousands of distinct CDR3 sequences, roughly 20% recorded once. The antigens of these receptors remain unknown. The starting material was CD8+ T cells from cultured PBMCs, obtained from culture after CMV antigen stimulation. All receptors derive from a human donor in good health (CMV status not recorded). Some clones in this sample may be carry-over from other donors' samples.

The rearrangement joins TRBV2 to TRBJ1-2, with a possible D match to TRBD1 (5 bases). The CDR3 contains 10 residues. With 7 bases removed from V and 12 bases from J, the gap between germline ends came to 12 bases. Germline assignment: CDR1 SNHLY and CDR2 FYNNEI. CDR3 protein: CASKGPRDTF. The CDR3 coding sequence is TGTGCCAGCAAGGGGCCAAGAGACACCTTC.

The chain recombines TRBV12-5 with TRBJ1-1; D ambiguous. This CDR3 region has 15 residues. Trimming cost V 2 bases and J 0 bases, with 10 bases left between them. Germline loops: CDR1 LGHNT, CDR2 FRNRAP. CDR3 coding DNA: TGTGCTAGTGGTTTGCCCAACATTGTGAACACTGAAGCTTTCTTT. This sequence encodes CASGLPNIVNTEAFF.

In this sample, this clonotype turned up once. A much larger clone lies a single base off, so this may be a read error. J is TRBJ2-3 and V is TRBV11-2, with 11 bases fitting TRBD2. The V gene end was trimmed by 1 base and the J gene end by 0 bases; junction bases not matched to a gene: 9. CDR1 is SGHAT and CDR2 is FQNNGV in the germline V gene. The CDR3 has 19 residues. As DNA, the CDR3 is TGTGCCAGCAGCTTAGTGGCTAGCGGGGGGTATGATAGCACAGATACGCAGTATTTT. This translates into CASSLVASGGYDSTDTQYF.

Only a few counts were recorded for this clonotype. The CDR3 loop is CASIFEGGGELFF. The CDR3 nucleotides are TGTGCCAGCATCTTCGAGGGGGGCGGGGAGCTGTTTTTT. The V call is TRBV12-3 or TRBV12-4, the J call TRBJ2-2; the D call may be TRBD1 or TRBD2 (6 bases each). V was trimmed by 7 bases and J by 7 bases, leaving 13 bases between them. This CDR3 comprises 13 residues.

This clonotype was observed at least ten times. The CDR3 nucleotides are TGTGCCAGCAGTACTAGCGGGGGGGCCGAGGAGACCCAGTACTTC. Its protein is CASSTSGGAEETQYF. V gene TRBV7-9 combines with J gene TRBJ2-5; TRBD2 aligns across 13 bases. J gave up 5 bases and V 6 bases, and 6 bases lay outside the gene matches. The CDR3 extends over 15 amino acids. In germline, CDR1 is SEHNR, CDR2 FQNEAQ (reference sequence).

The chain uses TRBV27 and TRBJ2-7; TRBD2 agrees at 10 bases. This CDR3 region has 17 residues. J lost 3 bases, V lost 4 bases, and 12 bases had no gene match. Germline V gene lookup returns CDR1 MNHEY and CDR2 SMNVEV (reference sequence). The CDR3 nucleotides are TGTGCCAGCAGTTCCCCCCCTACTAGCGGGGATTTCTACGAGCAGTACTTC. It yields the protein CASSSPPTSGDFYEQYF.

V gene TRBV7-2 combines with J gene TRBJ1-1; 9 bases agree with TRBD1. Per germline, CDR1 SGHTA and CDR2 FQGNSA. V shed 1 base, J shed 2 bases, and the junction held 5 bases outside the gene matches. This CDR3 comprises 16 residues. The CDR3 sequence: CASSLGPTGGNTEAFF. The CDR3 nucleotides are TGTGCCAGCAGCTTAGGGCCGACAGGGGGTAACACTGAAGCTTTCTTT.

The chain recombines TRBV7-9 with TRBJ2-2; TRBD1 agrees at 7 bases. With V trimmed by 8 bases and J by 4 bases, 10 bases remained unmatched. Germline V lookup: CDR1 SEHNR, CDR2 FQNEAQ (reference sequence). This CDR3 is 15 amino acids long. CDR3 nucleotide sequence: TGTGCCAGCCGTAGCAGGGGGTTCGGCACCGGGGAGCTGTTTTTT. It yields the protein CASRSRGFGTGELFF. The entire variable domain, with the rest obtained from reference TRBV7-9 and TRBJ2-2, is as follows: DTGVSQNPRHKITKRGQNVTFRCDPISEHNRLYWYRQTLGQGPEFLTYFQNEAQLEKSRLLSDRFSAERPKGSFSTLEIQRTEQGDSAMYLCASRSRGFGTGELFFGEGSRLTVL.

The genes are TRBV6-6 and TRBJ1-6; TRBD1 aligns across 7 bases. V shed 1 base, J shed 6 bases, and the junction held 0 bases outside the gene matches. Germline loops: CDR1 MNHNY, CDR2 SVGAGI (reference sequence). The CDR3 loop spans 14 amino acids. CDR3 loop: CASSYWDSNSPLHF. The CDR3 DNA sequence: TGTGCCAGCAGTTACTGGGACAGTAATTCACCCCTCCACTTT.

There are many counts of this clonotype. The CDR3 DNA reads TGTGCCAGCAGCCCACTAGCTACGATCTACGAGCAGTACTTC. Translating it yields CASSPLATIYEQYF. The rearrangement joins TRBV27 to TRBJ2-7, with D tentatively TRBD2 (6 bases). Germline CDR1 MNHEY, CDR2 SMNVEV (reference sequence). V was shortened by 6 bases and J by 3 bases, with 15 bases between the two germline ends. This CDR3 contains 14 residues.

In this sample, this clonotype is medium-sized (0.01 to 0.1%). The CDR3 protein is CASSLTSFYGNQPQHF. For the CDR3, the DNA is TGTGCCAGCAGCTTAACTTCGTTTTACGGCAATCAGCCCCAGCATTTT. The chain carries TRBV7-2 and TRBJ1-5; D is undetermined. This CDR3 comprises 16 residues. Germline V gene lookup returns CDR1 SGHTA and CDR2 FQGNSA. V was trimmed by 2 bases and J by 2 bases, leaving 13 bases between them.

This chain joins TRBV7-8 and TRBJ2-1, with TRBD2 identical over 12 bases. This CDR3 is 21 amino acids long. V was pared by 4 bases and J by 1 base, with 17 bases of the junction left unmatched. Germline lookup yields CDR1 SGHVS and CDR2 FQNEAQ. Here the CDR3 DNA reads TGTGCCAGCAGCTCGATAGCCCGAGTGGGACTAGCGGGTAGGTCCTACAATGAGCAGTTCTTC. Its protein is CASSSIARVGLAGRSYNEQFF.

This clonotype showed up just a few times. The gene calls are TRBV6-2 or TRBV6-3 and TRBJ2-1; the match to TRBD1 covers 9 bases. CDR3 length: 21 residues. Germline CDR1 is MNHEY and CDR2 is SVGEGT. V trimming: 6 bases; J trimming: 8 bases; junction bases outside the gene matches: 29. The CDR3 region is CASSGTGRNRLKNHNVYEQFF. In DNA form, the CDR3 reads TGTGCCAGCAGCGGGACAGGGAGGAATCGATTGAAGAATCACAACGTCTATGAGCAGTTCTTC.

The chain employs TRBV7-8 and TRBJ1-1, with TRBD1 matching over 7 bases. Germline lookup yields CDR1 SGHVS and CDR2 FQNEAQ. The CDR3 spans 14 residues. Germline trimming cut 5 bases from V and 2 bases from J; bases unmatched to any gene: 5. The CDR3 here is CASSQRQGNTEAFF. Here the CDR3 DNA reads TGTGCCAGCAGCCAGAGACAGGGCAACACTGAAGCTTTCTTT.

The chain employs TRBV12-3 or TRBV12-4 and TRBJ1-2; the match to TRBD1 covers 8 bases. CDR3 length equals 14 residues. The ends lost 3 bases at V and 8 bases at J; junction bases unmatched: 8. The CDR3 nucleotides are TGTGCCAGCAGTTTTACCCCAGGGGGCTACGGCTACACCTTC. It codes for CASSFTPGGYGYTF.

This clonotype was detected a few times. The gene calls are TRBV11-2 and TRBJ1-5; D remains unclear. This CDR3 spans 14 amino acids. With 1 base removed from V and 1 base from J, the gap between germline ends came to 5 bases. The V gene's germline CDR1 is SGHAT and CDR2 FQNNGV. The CDR3 protein is CASSLAWSNQPQHF. CDR3 DNA sequence: TGTGCCAGCAGCTTAGCCTGGAGCAATCAGCCCCAGCATTTT.

This clonotype has just one count. J is TRBJ2-5 and V is TRBV7-9, with D unclear. The CDR3 length is 14 residues. Germline assignment: CDR1 SEHNR and CDR2 FQNEAQ (reference sequence). The ends were cut back, 2 bases at V and 5 bases at J, with 12 bases in the middle. CDR3 in DNA: TGTGCCAGCAGCTTATATGGGGATCTGGAGACCCAGTACTTC. Its protein product is CASSLYGDLETQYF.

V usage is TRBV7-8 and J usage is TRBJ1-3, with TRBD1 matching 8 bases. Trimming took 5 bases from V and 2 from J; bases not matched to a gene: 5. Germline assignment: CDR1 SGHVS and CDR2 FQNEAQ. The CDR3 runs 15 residues. CDR3 nucleotide sequence: TGTGCCAGCAGCCCGGGGACAGGACCTGGAAACACCATATATTTT. Its translation is CASSPGTGPGNTIYF.

The rearrangement uses TRBV7-9 and TRBJ2-3; tentatively, D is TRBD1 or TRBD2 (5 bases each). Germline values: CDR1 SEHNR, CDR2 FQNEAQ (reference sequence). Trimming pared 5 bases from V and 0 bases from J, leaving 9 bases between. The CDR3 runs to 14 residues. CDR3 sequence: CASSPRDSTDTQYF. The CDR3 bases are TGTGCCAGCAGCCCCCGGGACAGCACAGATACGCAGTATTTT.

The rearrangement uses TRBV7-2 and TRBJ1-5; perhaps TRBD1 as D (5 bases). V was cut by 1 base and J by 3 bases, with 10 bases left in between. Germline CDR1 is SGHTA and CDR2 is FQGNSA. This CDR3 is built from 15 residues. The CDR3 sequence is CASSLGGGNNQPQHF. For the CDR3, the DNA is TGTGCCAGCAGCTTAGGGGGCGGTAACAATCAGCCCCAGCATTTT. Combining the CDR3 with reference TRBV7-2 and TRBJ1-5 gives the whole variable domain GAGVSQSPSNKVTEKGKDVELRCDPISGHTALYWYRQSLGQGLEFLIYFQGNSAPDKSGLPSDRFSAERTGGSVSTLTIQRTQQEDSAVYLCASSLGGGNNQPQHFGDGTRLSIL.

This clonotype has only a few counts. CDR3 sequence: CASSSRGLAGGSLAKNIQYF. The CDR3 region has the DNA TGTGCCAGCAGTTCCCGAGGACTAGCGGGGGGGTCGCTAGCCAAAAACATTCAGTACTTC. This chain joins TRBV28 and TRBJ2-4; 15 bases line up with TRBD2. Germline CDR1 MDHEN, CDR2 SYDVKM. V lost 4 bases, J lost 0 bases, and 10 bases stayed unmatched. The CDR3 has 20 amino acids.

The chain is built from TRBV12-3 or TRBV12-4 and TRBJ2-5; D possibly matches TRBD1 or TRBD2 (5 bases each). The CDR3 totals 15 residues. Trimming pared 1 base from V and 3 bases from J, leaving 12 bases between. CDR3 protein: CASSLGGFKEETQYF. The CDR3 nucleotides are TGTGCCAGCAGTTTAGGGGGGTTTAAGGAAGAGACCCAGTACTTC.

This clonotype was seen a few times. The J gene is TRBJ2-7, the V gene TRBV12-3 or TRBV12-4; 13 bases are shared with TRBD2. The CDR3 covers 15 residues. With V trimmed by 6 bases and J by 2 bases, 4 bases remained unmatched. CDR3 bases: TGTGCCAGCAGCCCCGGACTAGCGGGGGCCTACGAGCAGTACTTC. Protein: CASSPGLAGAYEQYF.

In this sample, this clonotype turned up a few times. This chain connects TRBV7-6 to TRBJ2-5, with 10 bases matching TRBD2. The CDR3 spans 15 residues. CDR1 and CDR2 from the germline V gene are SGHVS and FNYEAQ. The V and J ends lost 2 bases and 5 bases, in that order; junction bases with no gene match: 5. The CDR3 DNA reads as TGTGCCAGCAGCTTACGACTAGCGGGTTCTGAGACCCAGTACTTC. Its protein product is CASSLRLAGSETQYF.

Remarks on this clonotype: The germline gene is not matched at one end of the junction; a read error may be the cause. The V gene is TRBV6-1, the J gene TRBJ1-1; D ambiguous. The CDR3 is 12 residues long. Germline CDR1 is MNHNS and CDR2 is SASEGT. The CDR3 sequence is CASSEGGFGGDF. The CDR3 nucleotides are TGTGCCAGCAGTGAAGGAGGGTTCGGAGGAGACTTT.

Only a few counts were recorded for this clonotype. The CDR3 DNA sequence: TGTGCCAGCAGCGGGGGGGGTGGGAACACTGAAGCTTTCTTT. The encoded protein is CASSGGGGNTEAFF. This chain uses TRBV7-6 with TRBJ1-1; tentatively, D is TRBD1 (5 bases). The V gene lost 5 bases and the J gene lost 1 base, with 11 bases spanning the gap. The CDR3 is made up of 14 amino acids. Germline-derived CDR1 and CDR2 are SGHVS and FNYEAQ.